Following are 6 T cell receptor beta chains from one sample sequenced in a study of blood T cell repertoires in COVID-19. Here immunoSEQ multiplex PCR was the method, and the copy in TCRdb shows in-frame clones only, minus some. The sample holds 50,000 to 70,000 clones, about nine tenths seen once. Sample: peripheral blood. The receptors shown here come from a human donor with active COVID-19. The donor label of this sample is uncertain.

V is TRBV7-2 and J is TRBJ2-2; possibly TRBD1 for D (6 bases). V lost 2 bases to trimming and J lost 3 bases, with 10 bases between them. Germline loops: CDR1 SGHTA, CDR2 FQGNSA. The CDR3 is 15 residues long. The CDR3 protein is CASSLPGHYTGELFF. CDR3 nucleotide sequence: TGTGCCAGCAGCTTACCGGGACACTACACCGGGGAGCTGTTTTTT.

The chain couples TRBV7-3 to TRBJ2-5, with 11 bases fitting TRBD2. CDR1 is SGHTA and CDR2 is FQGTGA in the germline V gene. The V segment lost 5 bases and the J segment 2 bases; nucleotides outside the gene matches: 10. This CDR3 region has 17 residues. CDR3 DNA: TGTGCCAGCAGCCCCCAATCCGGGACTAGCGGTCAAGAGACCCAGTACTTC. It codes for CASSPQSGTSGQETQYF.

The chain employs TRBV7-2 and TRBJ2-1; 8 bases map to TRBD1. Germline trimming cut 1 base from V and 5 bases from J; bases unmatched to any gene: 4. CDR1 and CDR2 from the germline V gene are SGHTA and FQGNSA. The CDR3 extends over 15 amino acids. The DNA of the CDR3 is TGTGCCAGCAGCTTAGACAGGGGGGTCAACAATGAGCAGTTCTTC. Translation gives CASSLDRGVNNEQFF.

The chain recombines TRBV30 with TRBJ1-1; TRBD1 is a possible D gene (6 bases). The CDR3 has 16 amino acids. Germline-derived CDR1 and CDR2 are GTSNPN and SVGIG (reference sequence). V lost 5 bases and J 4 bases, leaving 23 bases between the germline ends. For the CDR3, the DNA is TGTGCCTGGTTCCCCGAGAGGGGGATTGGAGGCACTGAAGCTTTCTTT. Its protein is CAWFPERGIGGTEAFF.

This chain connects TRBV12-3 or TRBV12-4 to TRBJ2-3, with 8 bases lining up with TRBD1. V lost 6 bases to trimming and J lost 5 bases; unmatched junction nucleotides: 1. The CDR3 sequence is 12 residues long. In nucleotides, the CDR3 is TGTGCCAGCAGCGACAGGGGAGATACGCAGTATTTT. Its protein is CASSDRGDTQYF.

CDR3 residues: CAWSQLAGGHGELFF. CDR3 bases: TGTGCCTGGAGTCAACTAGCGGGAGGCCACGGGGAGCTGTTTTTT. The chain links TRBV30 to TRBJ2-2, with 12 bases lining up with TRBD2. This CDR3 has 15 residues. Trimming removed 2 bases from V and 7 bases from J; junction bases left unmatched: 5. Germline lookup yields CDR1 GTSNPN and CDR2 SVGIG (reference sequence). The variable domain in full, completed from reference TRBV30 and TRBJ2-2, reads SQTIHQWPATLVQPVGSPLSLECTVEGTSNPNLYWYRQAAGRGLQLLFYSVGIGQISSEVPQNLSASRPQDRQFILSSKKLLLSDSGFYLCAWSQLAGGHGELFFGEGSRLTVL.